This record concerns one T cell receptor beta chain sequence. Its antigen is not identified. This specimen comes from a study of OX40 agonist ivuxolimab in advanced cancers. Study at large: The patients' treatment was ivuxolimab, an agonistic anti-OX40 (CD134) antibody. Among those enrolled, mean age was 60 years (range about 23 to 85) and about 82% were male.

Study-wide results and caveats: The authors did not determine the antigen specificity of the expanded peripheral T cells.

Blood draws occurred at baseline, cycle 4 day 1, and cycle 7 day 1. TCRdb keeps only in-frame clones here, not all; method: immunoSEQ multiplex PCR. Of 30,000 to 35,000 clones in the sample, approximately 89% were seen once. Germline V gene lookup returns CDR1 MGHDK and CDR2 SYGVNS. The V end lost 3 bases, the J end lost 9 bases, and 11 bases lay between the germline ends. The CDR3 loop spans 13 amino acids. This clonotype originated in an adult with an advanced solid tumor such as melanoma, head and neck, liver or kidney cancer. The chain joins TRBV25-1 to TRBJ2-2; D gene unclear. This material consisted of CD4+ or CD8+ T cells sorted from blood, taken in a trial of the OX40 agonist ivuxolimab. CDR3 coding DNA: TGTGCCAGCAGTGATAACGGCCCGTGGGAGCTGTTTTTT. Translating it yields CASSDNGPWELFF.